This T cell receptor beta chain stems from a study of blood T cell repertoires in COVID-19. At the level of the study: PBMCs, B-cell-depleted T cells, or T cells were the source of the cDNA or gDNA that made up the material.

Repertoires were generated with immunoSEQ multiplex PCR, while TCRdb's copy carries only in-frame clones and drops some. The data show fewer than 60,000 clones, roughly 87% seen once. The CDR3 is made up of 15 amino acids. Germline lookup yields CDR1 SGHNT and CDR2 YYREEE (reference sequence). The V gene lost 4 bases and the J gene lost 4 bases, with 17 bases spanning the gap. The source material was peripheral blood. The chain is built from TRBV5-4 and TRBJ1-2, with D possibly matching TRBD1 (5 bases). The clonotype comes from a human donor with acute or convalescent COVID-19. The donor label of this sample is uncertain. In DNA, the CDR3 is TGTGCCAGCAGCGATGAGAGGCGGGGGTCCTATGGCTACACCTTC. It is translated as CASSDERRGSYGYTF.